Below, one T cell receptor beta chain is given with its context. The antigen remains undetermined. The data stem from a study of cytomegalovirus exposure and HLA in healthy donors. Trimming removed 0 bases from V and 3 bases from J, with 17 bases in between. The CDR3 runs to 17 residues. From germline, CDR1 is SGHRS and CDR2 YFSETQ. Primers: 60 Vbeta forward and 13 Jbeta reverse. Generated by immunoSEQ multiplex PCR, the TCRdb table keeps only in-frame clones and is missing some. This sample has 95,000 to 110,000 clones, with approximately 79% found just once. Study-level points and caveats: Highly shared sequence variants in one cluster were likely a sequencing artifact.

V is TRBV5-1 and J is TRBJ2-3; TRBD2 is a possible D gene (6 bases). Sequencing was carried out using PBMCs. The receptor was isolated from a woman aged 35 to 49 in good health and CMV-seropositive. The CDR3 is CASSLGPPAGRTDTQYF. The CDR3 DNA follows: TGCGCCAGCAGCTTGGGCCCCCCCGCGGGGCGAACAGATACGCAGTATTTT.